This passage covers 9 T cell receptor beta chains from one sample sequenced in a study of shared clonotypes between healthy human individuals. Data came from immunoSEQ multiplex PCR; TCRdb stores just in-frame clones and leaves some out. The sample shows more than 1 million clones, about 80% of them seen only once. Sequencing was performed on memory CD4+ T cells from PBMCs. Subset reported: CD45RA-negative fraction. Receptor source: a man aged 18 to 30 in good health. Some clones in this sample may be carry-over from other donors' samples.

This chain uses TRBV15 with TRBJ2-1, with D possibly matching TRBD1 (6 bases). Germline V lookup: CDR1 LNHNV, CDR2 YYDKDF (reference sequence). The V end was cut by 1 base, the J end by 4 bases, with 11 bases between. CDR3 length: 15 amino acids. The DNA of the CDR3 is TGTGCCACCAGCAGAGTAAGGGGGATATACAATGAGCAGTTCTTC. It codes for CATSRVRGIYNEQFF.

The V gene is TRBV7-2, the J gene TRBJ2-7; 13 nucleotides line up with TRBD2. Germline-derived CDR1 and CDR2 are SGHTA and FQGNSA. After removal of 2 bases from V and 2 bases from J, the junction contained 6 bases not matched to a gene. CDR3 length: 17 amino acids. CDR3 nucleotides: TGTGCCAGCAGCTTACCCAGGACTAGCGGGAGTCCCTACGAGCAGTACTTC. Translated, it gives CASSLPRTSGSPYEQYF.

This clone was seen repeatedly, ten times or more. This chain joins TRBV28 and TRBJ2-1; D is unclear. CDR1 and CDR2 from the germline V gene are MDHEN and SYDVKM. Trimming left V 5 bases short and J 2 bases short, with 22 bases between. The CDR3 runs to 18 residues. The CDR3 region has the DNA TGTGCCAGCAGTCCCCGGTGGCTCTTAACTACTCCCTACAATGAGCAGTTCTTC. This encodes CASSPRWLLTTPYNEQFF.

A word on this clone: This CDR3 is also generated by other DNA sequences in the sample. This chain joins TRBV5-1 and TRBJ2-7; no reliable D call. This CDR3 region has 12 residues. V was clipped by 0 bases and J by 4 bases, with 5 bases between them. Looked up from germline, CDR1 is SGHRS and CDR2 is YFSETQ. CDR3 in amino acids: CASSLVGYEQYF. Written as DNA, the CDR3 is TGCGCCAGCAGCTTGGTCGGGTACGAGCAGTACTTC.

As regards this clone: The same CDR3 arises from other DNA sequences in this sample as well. V and J are TRBV5-1 and TRBJ2-3; 11 bases match TRBD1. Germline V gene lookup returns CDR1 SGHRS and CDR2 YFSETQ. This CDR3 is built from 16 residues. The trim removed 3 bases at V and 2 bases at J, leaving 5 bases unmatched. The CDR3 loop is CASSSRTGGPTDTQYF. Written as DNA, the CDR3 is TGCGCCAGCAGCTCCCGGACAGGGGGCCCCACAGATACGCAGTATTTT.

The V and J genes are TRBV9 and TRBJ2-2; tentatively, D is TRBD2 (5 bases). CDR3 size: 17 residues. Germline CDR1 and CDR2: SGDLS and YYNGEE. Trimming cost V 4 bases and J 2 bases, with 18 bases left between them. The CDR3, as DNA: TGTGCCAGCAGCCCCCAATCGGGAAAGGGAAACACCGGGGAGCTGTTTTTT. Translation: CASSPQSGKGNTGELFF.

V gene TRBV6-5 combines with J gene TRBJ1-1; no firm D call. The V gene lost 0 bases and the J gene lost 5 bases, with 13 bases spanning the gap. This CDR3 is built from 15 residues. Looked up from germline, CDR1 is MNHEY and CDR2 is SVGAGI. CDR3 coding DNA: TGTGCCAGCAGTTACTCGGGGATCGAAGGGACTGAAGCTTTCTTT. This gives the protein CASSYSGIEGTEAFF.

This sequence joins TRBV6-1 and TRBJ2-3; D remains unclear. The germline CDR1 and CDR2 sequences are MNHNS and SASEGT. The V gene lost 7 bases and the J gene lost 4 bases, with 9 bases spanning the gap. This CDR3 is 12 amino acids long. In DNA, the CDR3 is TGTGCCAGCAATCGGCGGTCAGATACGCAGTATTTT. Translated: CASNRRSDTQYF.

CDR3: CASSQEATANSGNTIYF. CDR3 nucleotide sequence: TGCGCCAGCAGCCAAGAGGCCACAGCGAACTCTGGAAACACCATATATTTT. The chain couples TRBV4-1 to TRBJ1-3, with D hard to call. Germline V gene lookup returns CDR1 MGHRA and CDR2 YSYEKL. The CDR3 spans 17 residues. V was cut by 0 bases and J by 0 bases, with 12 bases left in between.